This TCR beta chain comes out of a study of CXCR3-negative and CXCR3-positive naive CD8 T cells (dated 2019 in TCRdb). For context, the study as a whole: In total, some 140 million TRB reads were obtained, corresponding to roughly 1.5 +/- 0.3 million reads per library. Naive subsets from five or six donors and memory cells from 3 donors were included in the TRBV-TRBJ cluster analysis. The diversity and physicochemical repertoire analyses included more than nine donors pooled from two independent experiments. Here is what the overall study found, with its caveats: Within the same donor, TRBV-TRBJ usage looked similar between naive CXCR3-negative and CXCR3-positive cells, but memory cells had distinct patterns. TRB CDR3s from CXCR3-positive naive cells showed higher hydrophobicity (lower Kidera factor 4), lower energy, and higher strength and volume indices than CXCR3-negative naive cells. Repertoire diversity was comparably high in both naive subsets but much lower in memory CD8+ T cells. Surface CD5, linked to self-reactivity in mice, was comparable between naive subsets; TCR interaction strength was therefore also inferred from TRB CDR3 physicochemical properties. Because CXCR3 expression was partially decreased after cryopreservation, freshly isolated PBMCs were used for most assays.

Each CD8+ T cell subset was flow-sorted in triplicate, with roughly 310,000 cells per subset placed directly into RLT lysis buffer. Naive CD8+ T cells were defined stringently as CD45RO-CCR7+CD27+CD95- to exclude memory contaminants. Peripheral blood mononuclear cells were isolated from buffy coats by standard density gradient centrifugation. A FACSAria III was used to flow-sort naive CXCR3-negative and CXCR3-positive CD8+ T cells. Total RNA was extracted from sorted cells with an RNeasy Mini Kit. As to this clonotype: Its antigen target is currently unknown.

TCRdb names NextSeq 550 as the instrument used. The Human TCR Profiling Kit (MiLaboratory) was used to make UMI-labeled 5' RACE TRB cDNA libraries. The full amount of extracted RNA was used for cDNA synthesis, and the full amount of resulting cDNA was used for PCR amplification. The libraries were made side by side, with each library going through the same number of PCR cycles. In the source study's methods: With a requirement of at least two reads per UMI, MIGEC and MiXCR extracted about 50,000 +/- 10,000 unique UMI-labeled TRB cDNA molecules per library. An average of approximately 40,000 +/- 10,000 functional in-frame TRB CDR3 nucleotide clonotypes without stop codons was found per library. After each sample was downsampled to 5000 UMI-labeled TRB molecules, VDJtools was used to calculate diversity metrics such as normalized Shannon-Wiener and Chao1. Clonotype-size-weighted physicochemical properties of the central five CDR3 residues (interaction energy, strength, volume and Kidera factor 4) were computed in VDJtools. Reads reprocessed by TCRdb are summarized as one entry per CDR3 protein sequence, and DNA is absent. Here the V and J calls rest on TCRdb's processing, not on the authors' analysis. This sample's table contains over 70,000 distinct CDR3 sequences. Together, the top ten hold roughly 0.48% of the sample.

The CDR3 measures 15 amino acids from cysteine to phenylalanine. The DNA is unrecorded. Taken from the germline V gene, the CDR1 and CDR2 loops are SGHTA and FQGTGA. The sequencing sample was made of naive CXCR3+ CD8+ T cells from blood. Explained via the paper, the cell subset or site label denotes: CD45RO-CCR7+CD27+CD95- naive CD8+ T cells expressing CXCR3 (TNR3+). The origin of this receptor is a human donor in good health. Some clones in this sample may be carry-over from other donors' samples. The sequence links TRBV7-3 to TRBJ2-5. The CDR3 protein is CASSSLGDQAETQYF.